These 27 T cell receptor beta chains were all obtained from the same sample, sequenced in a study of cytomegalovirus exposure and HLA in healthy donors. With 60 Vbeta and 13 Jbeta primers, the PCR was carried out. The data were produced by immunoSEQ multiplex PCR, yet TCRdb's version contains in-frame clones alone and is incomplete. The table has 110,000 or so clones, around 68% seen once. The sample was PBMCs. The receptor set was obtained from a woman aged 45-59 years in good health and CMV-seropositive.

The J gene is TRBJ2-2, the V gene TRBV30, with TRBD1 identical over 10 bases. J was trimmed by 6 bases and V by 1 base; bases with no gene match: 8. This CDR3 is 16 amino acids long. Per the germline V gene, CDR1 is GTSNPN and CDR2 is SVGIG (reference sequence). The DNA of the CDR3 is TGTGCCTGGAGTGCCCGGGACAGGGGCTTCCCCGGGGAGCTGTTTTTT. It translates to CAWSARDRGFPGELFF.

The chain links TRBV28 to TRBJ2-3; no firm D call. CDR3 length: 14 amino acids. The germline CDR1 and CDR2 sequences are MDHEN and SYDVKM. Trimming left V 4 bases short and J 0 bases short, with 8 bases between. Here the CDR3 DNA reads TGTGCCAGCAGTTCCCTTACTAGCACAGATACGCAGTATTTT. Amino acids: CASSSLTSTDTQYF.

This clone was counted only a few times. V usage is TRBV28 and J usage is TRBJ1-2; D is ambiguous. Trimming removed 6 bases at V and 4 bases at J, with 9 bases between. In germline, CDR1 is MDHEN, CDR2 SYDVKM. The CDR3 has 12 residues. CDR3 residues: CASSPGGYGYTF. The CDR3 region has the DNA TGTGCCAGCAGCCCCGGTGGCTATGGCTACACCTTC.

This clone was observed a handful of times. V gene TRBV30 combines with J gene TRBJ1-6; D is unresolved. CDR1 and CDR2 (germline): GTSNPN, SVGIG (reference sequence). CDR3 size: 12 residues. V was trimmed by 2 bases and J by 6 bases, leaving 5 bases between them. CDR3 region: CAWSRSNSPLHF. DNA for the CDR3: TGTGCCTGGAGTCGTAGTAATTCACCCCTCCACTTT.

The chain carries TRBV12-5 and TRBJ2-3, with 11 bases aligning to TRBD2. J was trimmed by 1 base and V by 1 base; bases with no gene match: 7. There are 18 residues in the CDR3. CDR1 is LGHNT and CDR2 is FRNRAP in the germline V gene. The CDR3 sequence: CASGLAQKTSGGTDTQYF. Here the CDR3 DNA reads TGTGCTAGTGGTTTGGCACAGAAGACTAGCGGGGGCACAGATACGCAGTATTTT.

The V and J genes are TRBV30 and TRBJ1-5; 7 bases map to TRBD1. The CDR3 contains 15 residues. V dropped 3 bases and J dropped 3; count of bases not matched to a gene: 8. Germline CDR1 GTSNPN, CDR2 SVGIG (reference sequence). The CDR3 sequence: CAWSSLGTVNQPQHF. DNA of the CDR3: TGTGCCTGGAGCTCCCTCGGGACAGTCAATCAGCCCCAGCATTTT.

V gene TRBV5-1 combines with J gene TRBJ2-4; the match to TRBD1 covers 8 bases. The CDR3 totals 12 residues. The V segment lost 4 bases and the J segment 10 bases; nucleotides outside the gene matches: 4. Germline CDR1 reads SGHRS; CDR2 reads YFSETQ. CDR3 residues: CASSPGQGIQYF. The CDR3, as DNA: TGCGCCAGCAGCCCCGGACAGGGAATTCAGTACTTC.

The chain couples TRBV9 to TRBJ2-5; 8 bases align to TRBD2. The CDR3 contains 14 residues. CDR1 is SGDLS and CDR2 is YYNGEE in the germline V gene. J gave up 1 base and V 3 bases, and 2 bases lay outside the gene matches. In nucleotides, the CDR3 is TGTGCCAGCAGCGCTAGCGGGCTCCAAGAGACCCAGTACTTC. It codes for CASSASGLQETQYF.

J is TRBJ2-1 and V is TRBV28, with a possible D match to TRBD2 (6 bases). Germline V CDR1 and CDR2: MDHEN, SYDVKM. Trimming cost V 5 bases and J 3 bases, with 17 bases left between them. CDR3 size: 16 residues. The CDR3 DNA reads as TGTGCCAGCAGTACTCTTCAGGGCGGGGTCTACAATGAGCAGTTCTTC. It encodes CASSTLQGGVYNEQFF.

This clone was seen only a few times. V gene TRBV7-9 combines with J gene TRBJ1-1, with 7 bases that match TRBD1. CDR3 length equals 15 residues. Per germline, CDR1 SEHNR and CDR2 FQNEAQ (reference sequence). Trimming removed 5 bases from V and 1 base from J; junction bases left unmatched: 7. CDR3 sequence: CASSAVTGANTEAFF. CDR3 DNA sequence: TGTGCCAGCAGCGCCGTAACAGGGGCGAACACTGAAGCTTTCTTT.

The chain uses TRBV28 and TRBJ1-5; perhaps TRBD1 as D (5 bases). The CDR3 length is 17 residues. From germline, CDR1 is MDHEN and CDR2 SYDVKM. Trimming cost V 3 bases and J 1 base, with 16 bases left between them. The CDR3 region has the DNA TGTGCCAGCAGTTTCAGGGTCGGGGGACGAAGCAATCAGCCCCAGCATTTT. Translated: CASSFRVGGRSNQPQHF.

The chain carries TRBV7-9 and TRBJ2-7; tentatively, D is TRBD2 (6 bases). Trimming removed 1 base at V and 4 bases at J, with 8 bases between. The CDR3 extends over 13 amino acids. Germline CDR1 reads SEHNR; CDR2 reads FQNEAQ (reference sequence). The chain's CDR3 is CASSLGAGYEQYF. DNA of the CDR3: TGTGCCAGCAGCTTAGGGGCGGGGTACGAGCAGTACTTC.

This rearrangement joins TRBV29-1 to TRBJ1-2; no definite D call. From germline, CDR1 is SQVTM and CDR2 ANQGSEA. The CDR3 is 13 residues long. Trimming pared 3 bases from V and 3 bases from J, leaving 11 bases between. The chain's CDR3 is CSVETGNYYGYTF. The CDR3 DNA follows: TGCAGCGTTGAGACCGGGAACTACTATGGCTACACCTTC.

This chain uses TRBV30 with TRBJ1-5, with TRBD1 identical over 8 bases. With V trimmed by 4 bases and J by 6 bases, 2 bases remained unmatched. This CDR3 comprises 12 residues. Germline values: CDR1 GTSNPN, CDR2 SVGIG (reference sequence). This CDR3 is CAWTTGGQPQHF. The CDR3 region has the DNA TGTGCCTGGACTACAGGGGGTCAGCCCCAGCATTTT. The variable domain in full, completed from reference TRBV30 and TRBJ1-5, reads SQTIHQWPATLVQPVGSPLSLECTVEGTSNPNLYWYRQAAGRGLQLLFYSVGIGQISSEVPQNLSASRPQDRQFILSSKKLLLSDSGFYLCAWTTGGQPQHFGDGTRLSIL.

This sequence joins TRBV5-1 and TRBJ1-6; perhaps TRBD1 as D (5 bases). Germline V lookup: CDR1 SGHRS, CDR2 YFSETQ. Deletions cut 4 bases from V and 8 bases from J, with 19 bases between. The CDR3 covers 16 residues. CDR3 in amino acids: CASSPGGTAGDSPLHF. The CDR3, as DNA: TGCGCCAGCAGCCCAGGCGGGACGGCCGGGGATTCACCCCTCCACTTT. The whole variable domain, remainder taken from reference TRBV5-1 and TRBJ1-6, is KAGVTQTPRYLIKTRGQQVTLSCSPISGHRSVSWYQQTPGQGLQFLFEYFSETQRNKGNFPGRFSGRQFSNSRSEMNVSTLELGDSALYLCASSPGGTAGDSPLHFGNGTRLTVT.

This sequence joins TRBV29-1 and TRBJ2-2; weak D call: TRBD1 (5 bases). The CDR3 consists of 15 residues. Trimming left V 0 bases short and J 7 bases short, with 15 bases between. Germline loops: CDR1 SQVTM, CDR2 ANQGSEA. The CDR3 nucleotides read TGCAGCGTTGAAGATCTAACAGGACGAGACGGGGAGCTGTTTTTT. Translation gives CSVEDLTGRDGELFF.

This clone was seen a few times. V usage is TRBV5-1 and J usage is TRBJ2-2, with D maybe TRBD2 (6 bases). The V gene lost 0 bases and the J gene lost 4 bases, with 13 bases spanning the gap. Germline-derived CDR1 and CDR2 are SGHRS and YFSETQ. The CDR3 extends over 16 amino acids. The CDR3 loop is CASSLVAGSGTGELFF. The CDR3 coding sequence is TGCGCCAGCAGCTTGGTGGCGGGGTCGGGCACCGGGGAGCTGTTTTTT.

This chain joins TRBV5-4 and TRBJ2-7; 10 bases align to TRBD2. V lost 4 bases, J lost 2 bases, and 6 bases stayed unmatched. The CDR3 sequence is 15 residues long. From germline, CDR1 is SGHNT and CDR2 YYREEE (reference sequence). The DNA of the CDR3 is TGTGCCAGCAGCCCCTCAGCGGGGGGGGCCTACGAGCAGTACTTC. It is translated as CASSPSAGGAYEQYF. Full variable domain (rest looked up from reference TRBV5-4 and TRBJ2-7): ETGVTQSPTHLIKTRGQQVTLRCSSQSGHNTVSWYQQALGQGPQFIFQYYREEENGRGNFPPRFSGLQFPNYSSELNVNALELDDSALYLCASSPSAGGAYEQYFGPGTRLTVT.

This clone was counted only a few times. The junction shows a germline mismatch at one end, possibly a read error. CDR3 DNA sequence: TGTGCCTGGAGGGGTTTAAGCGGGACCCATGAGAATTTT. It translates to CAWRGLSGTHENF. The genes are TRBV30 and TRBJ1-3, with TRBD1 as a possible D gene (5 bases). The CDR3 length is 13 residues. CDR1 is GTSNPN and CDR2 is SVGIG in the germline V gene (reference sequence).

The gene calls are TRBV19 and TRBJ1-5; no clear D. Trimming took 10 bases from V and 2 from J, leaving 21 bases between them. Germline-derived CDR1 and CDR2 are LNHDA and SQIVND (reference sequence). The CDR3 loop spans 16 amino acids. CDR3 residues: CATLHTAAVGNQPQHF. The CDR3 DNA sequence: TGTGCCACCCTACACACCGCAGCGGTCGGCAATCAGCCCCAGCATTTT.

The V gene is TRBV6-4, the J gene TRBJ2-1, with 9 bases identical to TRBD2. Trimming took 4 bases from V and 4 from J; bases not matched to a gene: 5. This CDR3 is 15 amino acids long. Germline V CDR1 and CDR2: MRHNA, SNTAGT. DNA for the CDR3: TGTGCCAGCAGTGGGAGTAGCGGGGGATACAATGAGCAGTTCTTC. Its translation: CASSGSSGGYNEQFF.

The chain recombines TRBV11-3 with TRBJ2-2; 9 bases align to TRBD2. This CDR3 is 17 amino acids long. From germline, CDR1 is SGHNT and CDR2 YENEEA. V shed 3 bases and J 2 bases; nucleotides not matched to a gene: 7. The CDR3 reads CASSLGFSGRNTGELFF. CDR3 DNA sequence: TGTGCCAGCAGCTTGGGGTTTAGCGGGAGAAACACCGGGGAGCTGTTTTTT.

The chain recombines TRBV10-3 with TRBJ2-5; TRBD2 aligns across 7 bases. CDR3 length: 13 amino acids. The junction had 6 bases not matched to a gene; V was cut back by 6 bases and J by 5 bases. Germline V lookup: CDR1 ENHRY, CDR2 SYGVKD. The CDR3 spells CAISGGGSETQYF. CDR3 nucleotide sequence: TGTGCCATCAGCGGGGGAGGGTCGGAGACCCAGTACTTC.

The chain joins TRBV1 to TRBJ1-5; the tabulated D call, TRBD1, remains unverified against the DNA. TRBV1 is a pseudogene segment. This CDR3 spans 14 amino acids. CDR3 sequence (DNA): TGCACCAGCAGCCGCTCGGGACACTATCAGCCCCAGCATTTT. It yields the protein CTSSRSGHYQPQHF.

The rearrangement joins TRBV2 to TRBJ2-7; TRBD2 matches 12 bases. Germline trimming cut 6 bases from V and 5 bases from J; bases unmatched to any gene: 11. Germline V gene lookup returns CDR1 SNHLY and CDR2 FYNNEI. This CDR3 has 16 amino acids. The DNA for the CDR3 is TGTGCCAGCAGCCCCCTTGAGGGACTAGCGGGTGACGAGCAGTACTTC. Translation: CASSPLEGLAGDEQYF. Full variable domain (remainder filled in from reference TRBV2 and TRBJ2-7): EPEVTQTPSHQVTQMGQEVILRCVPISNHLYFYWYRQILGQKVEFLVSFYNNEISEKSEIFDDQFSVERPDGSNFTLKIRSTKLEDSAMYFCASSPLEGLAGDEQYFGPGTRLTVT.

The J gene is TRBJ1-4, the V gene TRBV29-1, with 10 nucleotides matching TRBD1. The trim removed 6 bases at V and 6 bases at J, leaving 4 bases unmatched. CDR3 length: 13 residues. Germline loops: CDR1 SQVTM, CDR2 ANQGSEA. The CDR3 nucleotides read TGCAGCGTCCACGGGACAGGGGATGAAAAACTGTTTTTT. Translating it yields CSVHGTGDEKLFF.

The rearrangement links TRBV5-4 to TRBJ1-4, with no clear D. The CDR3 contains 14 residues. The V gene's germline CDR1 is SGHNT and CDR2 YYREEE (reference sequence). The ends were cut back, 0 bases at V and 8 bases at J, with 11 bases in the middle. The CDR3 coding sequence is TGTGCCAGCAGCTTGGCGGGGAAAGAAGAAAAACTGTTTTTT. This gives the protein CASSLAGKEEKLFF. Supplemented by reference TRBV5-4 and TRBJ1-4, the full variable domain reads ETGVTQSPTHLIKTRGQQVTLRCSSQSGHNTVSWYQQALGQGPQFIFQYYREEENGRGNFPPRFSGLQFPNYSSELNVNALELDDSALYLCASSLAGKEEKLFFGSGTQLSVL.